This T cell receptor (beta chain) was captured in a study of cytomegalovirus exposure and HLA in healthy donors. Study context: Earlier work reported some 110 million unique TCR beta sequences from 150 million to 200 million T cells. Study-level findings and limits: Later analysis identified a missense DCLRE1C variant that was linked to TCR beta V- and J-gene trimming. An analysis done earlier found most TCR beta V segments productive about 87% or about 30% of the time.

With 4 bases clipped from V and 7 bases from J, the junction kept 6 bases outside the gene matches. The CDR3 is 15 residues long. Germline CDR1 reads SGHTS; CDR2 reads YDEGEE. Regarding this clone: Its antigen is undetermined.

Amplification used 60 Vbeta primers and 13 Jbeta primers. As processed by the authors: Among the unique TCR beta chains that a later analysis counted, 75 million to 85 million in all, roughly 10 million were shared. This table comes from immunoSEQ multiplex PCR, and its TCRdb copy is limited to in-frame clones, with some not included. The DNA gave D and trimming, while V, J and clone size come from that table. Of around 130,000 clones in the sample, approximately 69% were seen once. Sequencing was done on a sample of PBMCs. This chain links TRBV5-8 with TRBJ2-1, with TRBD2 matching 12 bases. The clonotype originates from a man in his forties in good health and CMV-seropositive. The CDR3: CASSERTSGKNEQFF. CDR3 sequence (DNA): TGTGCCAGCAGCGAAAGGACTAGCGGGAAAAATGAGCAGTTCTTC.